This T cell receptor (beta chain) stems from a study of blood T cell repertoires in COVID-19. Germline V gene data show CDR1 as KGHDR and CDR2 as SFDVKD. This CDR3 is built from 15 residues. Trimming took 4 bases from V and 2 from J; bases not matched to a gene: 3. Libraries were prepared by immunoSEQ multiplex PCR; TCRdb keeps only in-frame clonotypes and omits some of them. Among 250,000 to 300,000 clones listed, about 90% were seen once. As to this clone: This sample includes further DNA sequences coding for the same CDR3.

Sequenced: peripheral blood. The V call is TRBV24-1, the J call TRBJ1-2, with 10 bases aligning to TRBD1. The receptor's source is a woman aged 25 to 45 with COVID-19, enrolled during active disease. The DNA for the CDR3 is TGTGCCACCAGTGACCCGGGACAGGGGAACTATGGCTACACCTTC. It translates to CATSDPGQGNYGYTF.